Below, 23 T cell receptor beta chains from the same sample are listed, as sequenced in a study of beta chain features in type 1 diabetes. All of the isolated RNA was reverse transcribed, so expressed TCRB transcripts were sequenced. The data were produced by immunoSEQ multiplex PCR, yet TCRdb's version contains in-frame clones alone and is incomplete. This table has roughly 610,000 clones, around 15% appearing once. The sample was naive CD4+ T cells from blood. These receptors came from a man younger than 30 in good health.

This clone was seen a handful of times. This chain links TRBV6-5 with TRBJ1-1, with unresolved D. CDR3 length: 11 residues. The germline V gene has CDR1 MNHEY and CDR2 SVGAGI. The germline V and J ends were trimmed by 8 bases and 8 bases, with 12 bases remaining between them. The CDR3 region is CASCIGAEAFF. In DNA form, the CDR3 reads TGTGCCAGCTGTATCGGTGCCGAAGCTTTCTTT.

This sequence joins TRBV7-3 and TRBJ2-3, with D hard to call. CDR1 SGHTA and CDR2 FQGTGA come from the germline V gene. Trimming took off 5 bases at V and 1 base at J, with 10 bases between the two ends. The CDR3 loop spans 14 amino acids. CDR3 sequence: CASSPHAGTDTQYF. The CDR3 nucleotides read TGTGCCAGCAGCCCCCACGCTGGCACAGATACGCAGTATTTT.

The CDR3 nucleotides read TGCGCCAGCAGCCAAGTCGGACAGGGGGCGAGGTCACCCCTCCACTTT. It yields the protein CASSQVGQGARSPLHF. The J gene is TRBJ1-6, the V gene TRBV4-3; 11 nucleotides line up with TRBD1. The length of the CDR3 is 16 residues. The ends lost 1 base at V and 10 bases at J; junction bases unmatched: 6. Germline lookup yields CDR1 LGHNA and CDR2 YSLEER.

This clone was observed a few times. The rearrangement joins TRBV2 to TRBJ2-7, with D hard to call. Germline CDR1 reads SNHLY; CDR2 reads FYNNEI. This CDR3 has 14 amino acids. Trimming removed 4 bases at V and 2 bases at J, with 12 bases between. CDR3 sequence (DNA): TGTGCCAGCAGTGTTGAGAGAGCAACCTACGAGCAGTACTTC. Protein sequence: CASSVERATYEQYF.

V and J are TRBV5-1 and TRBJ1-4; D is ambiguous. Germline-derived CDR1 and CDR2 are SGHRS and YFSETQ. V was cut by 3 bases and J by 4 bases, with 7 bases left in between. This CDR3 comprises 13 residues. This chain's CDR3 is CASSSWFNEKLFF. As DNA, the CDR3 is TGCGCCAGCAGCTCCTGGTTTAATGAAAAACTGTTTTTT.

This clone has just a few counts. The rearrangement joins TRBV5-1 to TRBJ2-7; D might be TRBD2 (5 bases). Trimming left V 4 bases short and J 3 bases short, with 17 bases between. The length of the CDR3 is 15 residues. Looked up from germline, CDR1 is SGHRS and CDR2 is YFSETQ. The CDR3 sequence: CASSPFAGRDYEQYF. The CDR3 DNA reads as TGCGCCAGCAGCCCTTTCGCTGGACGGGACTACGAGCAGTACTTC.

This clone occurred a few times. This same CDR3 is encoded by further DNA sequences in the sample. CDR3 loop: CASRRQGENYGYTF. For the CDR3, the DNA is TGTGCCAGCAGAAGACAGGGGGAAAACTATGGCTACACCTTC. The chain couples TRBV25-1 to TRBJ1-2; 9 bases agree with TRBD1. The germline CDR1 and CDR2 sequences are MGHDK and SYGVNS. CDR3 length: 14 residues. Trimming cost V 6 bases and J 2 bases; bases outside gene matches: 4.

This rearrangement joins TRBV6-5 to TRBJ1-1; 7 nucleotides match TRBD1. The CDR3 is 14 residues long. V lost 6 bases to trimming and J lost 4 bases; unmatched junction nucleotides: 8. CDR1 and CDR2 (germline): MNHEY, SVGAGI. CDR3 nucleotides: TGTGCCAGCAGCGAGACAGGGAAGGTCACTGAAGCTTTCTTT. Amino acids: CASSETGKVTEAFF.

The chain uses TRBV5-1 and TRBJ2-3, with D maybe TRBD1 (6 bases). The CDR3 loop spans 14 amino acids. Trimming cost V 0 bases and J 2 bases, with 7 bases left between them. Looked up from germline, CDR1 is SGHRS and CDR2 is YFSETQ. The CDR3 bases are TGCGCCAGCAGCTTGGGGGACACCACAGATACGCAGTATTTT. It is translated as CASSLGDTTDTQYF.

The CDR3 here is CASSLATGLGQPQHF. The DNA for the CDR3 is TGTGCCAGCAGCTTAGCGACAGGGCTAGGTCAGCCCCAGCATTTT. The gene calls are TRBV7-6 and TRBJ1-5, with 7 bases aligning to TRBD1. There are 15 residues in the CDR3. Germline CDR1 SGHVS, CDR2 FNYEAQ. The V gene end was trimmed by 0 bases and the J gene end by 6 bases; junction bases not matched to a gene: 5.

The chain has TRBV6-6 and TRBJ2-1; D call uncertain. The length of the CDR3 is 11 residues. V was pared by 2 bases and J by 5 bases, with 1 base between. CDR1 is MNHNY and CDR2 is SVGAGI in the germline V gene (reference sequence). In nucleotides, the CDR3 is TGTGCCAGCAGTTACCACAATGAGCAGTTCTTC. Translating it yields CASSYHNEQFF.

The chain uses TRBV19 and TRBJ2-2; a weak D match, TRBD1 (6 bases). The CDR3 runs 14 residues. Trimming stripped 9 bases from V and 4 bases from J, with 15 bases between. Germline CDR1 and CDR2: LNHDA and SQIVND (reference sequence). CDR3 nucleotide sequence: TGTGCCAGCAGCGGTACAGGGCTCACCGGGGAGCTGTTTTTT. This codes for CASSGTGLTGELFF.

This clone was detected only a few times. CDR3 sequence reads: CAWGTGGARTDTQYF. CDR3 DNA sequence: TGTGCCTGGGGGACAGGGGGCGCGCGCACAGATACGCAGTATTTT. The V call is TRBV28, the J call TRBJ2-3, with 12 bases matching TRBD1. The CDR3 covers 15 residues. The trim removed 11 bases at V and 1 base at J, leaving 7 bases unmatched. The germline V gene encodes CDR1 MDHEN and CDR2 SYDVKM.

The V and J genes are TRBV5-4 and TRBJ2-1; the D call may be TRBD1 or TRBD2 (6 bases each). The CDR3 spans 20 residues. V was pared by 9 bases and J by 0 bases, with 31 bases between. Germline CDR1 is SGHNT and CDR2 is YYREEE (reference sequence). CDR3 region: CATIPRSGLGGRSSYNEQFF. Here the CDR3 DNA reads TGTGCCACCATCCCCCGTAGCGGCTTAGGGGGTAGGAGCTCCTACAATGAGCAGTTCTTC.

In regard to this clone: Being one base from a much bigger clone, this may be a read error. The rearrangement uses TRBV7-2 and TRBJ2-3; D gene uncertain. Germline CDR1 SGHTA, CDR2 FQGNSA. The CDR3 totals 11 residues. The V gene lost 3 bases and the J gene lost 6 bases, with 4 bases spanning the gap. In nucleotides, the CDR3 is TGTGCCAGCAGCTTCGTGGATACGCAGTATTTT. Translating gives CASSFVDTQYF.

The chain is built from TRBV7-6 and TRBJ1-4; D call uncertain. V gave up 7 bases and J gave up 0 bases, with 9 bases separating them. The CDR3 has 14 amino acids. CDR1 SGHVS and CDR2 FNYEAQ come from the germline V gene. CDR3 protein: CASMRGSTNEKLFF. The CDR3 bases are TGTGCCAGCATGCGGGGATCAACTAATGAAAAACTGTTTTTT.

This clone was observed a few times. The V gene is TRBV5-1, the J gene TRBJ1-1; D not resolved. CDR3 length equals 13 residues. Germline assignment: CDR1 SGHRS and CDR2 YFSETQ. Trimming removed 2 bases at V and 0 bases at J, with 5 bases between. CDR3 residues: CASSFGMNTEAFF. The CDR3 DNA reads as TGCGCCAGCAGCTTTGGCATGAACACTGAAGCTTTCTTT.

The chain has TRBV6-5 and TRBJ1-1; no clear D. Deletions cut 5 bases from V and 7 bases from J, with 14 bases between. The CDR3 sequence is 13 residues long. Germline CDR1 MNHEY, CDR2 SVGAGI. The DNA for the CDR3 is TGTGCCAGCAGTCCCTCCCTCGGGGTTGAAGCTTTCTTT. It encodes CASSPSLGVEAFF.

V and J are TRBV19 and TRBJ2-1, with TRBD1 identical over 11 bases. Germline V CDR1 and CDR2: LNHDA, SQIVND (reference sequence). V shed 1 base, J shed 13 bases, and the junction held 9 bases outside the gene matches. This CDR3 is 15 amino acids long. The CDR3 region has the DNA TGTGCCAGTAGTATAGTTCCGGGACAGGGGGTAGTCCAGTTCTTC. This encodes CASSIVPGQGVVQFF.

The chain carries TRBV7-9 and TRBJ2-3; 11 positions agree with TRBD1. Germline CDR1 and CDR2: SEHNR and FQNEAQ (reference sequence). CDR3 length equals 17 residues. The V and J ends lost 5 bases and 3 bases, in that order; junction bases with no gene match: 10. CDR3 sequence: CASSVGQGAFVTDTQYF. The CDR3 DNA reads as TGTGCCAGCAGCGTCGGACAGGGGGCCTTCGTGACAGATACGCAGTATTTT.

This clone was observed a handful of times. This rearrangement joins TRBV13 to TRBJ1-2, with 8 bases fitting TRBD1. The CDR3 length is 16 residues. V shed 0 bases, J shed 2 bases, and the junction held 5 bases outside the gene matches. CDR1 and CDR2 (germline): PRHDT, FYEKMQ (reference sequence). CDR3 in amino acids: CASSLGGQGRNYGYTF. CDR3 nucleotides: TGTGCCAGCAGCTTAGGAGGACAGGGCCGGAACTATGGCTACACCTTC.

This clone occurred a few times. The genes are TRBV7-9 and TRBJ2-3; a weak D match, TRBD2 (7 bases). CDR3 size: 16 residues. V gave up 5 bases and J gave up 2 bases, with 17 bases separating them. Germline V CDR1 and CDR2: SEHNR, FQNEAQ (reference sequence). CDR3 loop: CASSVLGGATTDTQYF. The CDR3 DNA reads TGTGCCAGCAGCGTGCTGGGGGGGGCCACCACAGATACGCAGTATTTT.

This clone has more than one count but fewer than ten. This chain links TRBV4-2 with TRBJ2-3; perhaps TRBD2 as D (6 bases). CDR3 length: 15 amino acids. Germline V gene data show CDR1 as LGHNA and CDR2 as YNFKEQ. The V end was cut by 1 base, the J end by 3 bases, with 11 bases between. The CDR3 spells CASSQVGGGTDTQYF. In nucleotides, the CDR3 is TGTGCCAGCAGCCAAGTTGGGGGAGGAACAGATACGCAGTATTTT.